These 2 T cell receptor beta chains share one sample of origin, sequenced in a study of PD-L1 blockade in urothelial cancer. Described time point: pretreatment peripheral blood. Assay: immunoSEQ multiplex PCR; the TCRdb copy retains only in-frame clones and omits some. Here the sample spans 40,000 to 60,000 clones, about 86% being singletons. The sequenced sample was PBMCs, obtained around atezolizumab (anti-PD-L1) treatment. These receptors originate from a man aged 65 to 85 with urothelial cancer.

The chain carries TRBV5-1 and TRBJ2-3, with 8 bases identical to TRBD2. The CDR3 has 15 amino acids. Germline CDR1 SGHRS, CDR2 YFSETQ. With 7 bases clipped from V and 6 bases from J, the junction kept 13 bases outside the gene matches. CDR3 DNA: TGCGCCAGCGGCGGGGGGAGGGCCCTCACTGATACGCAGTATTTT. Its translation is CASGGGRALTDTQYF.

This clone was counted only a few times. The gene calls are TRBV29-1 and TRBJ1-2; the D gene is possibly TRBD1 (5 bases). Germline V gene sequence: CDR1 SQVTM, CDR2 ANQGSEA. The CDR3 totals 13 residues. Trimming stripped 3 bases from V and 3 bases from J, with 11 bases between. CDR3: CSVERGSDYGYTF. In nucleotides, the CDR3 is TGCAGCGTTGAGCGGGGGTCGGACTATGGCTACACCTTC.